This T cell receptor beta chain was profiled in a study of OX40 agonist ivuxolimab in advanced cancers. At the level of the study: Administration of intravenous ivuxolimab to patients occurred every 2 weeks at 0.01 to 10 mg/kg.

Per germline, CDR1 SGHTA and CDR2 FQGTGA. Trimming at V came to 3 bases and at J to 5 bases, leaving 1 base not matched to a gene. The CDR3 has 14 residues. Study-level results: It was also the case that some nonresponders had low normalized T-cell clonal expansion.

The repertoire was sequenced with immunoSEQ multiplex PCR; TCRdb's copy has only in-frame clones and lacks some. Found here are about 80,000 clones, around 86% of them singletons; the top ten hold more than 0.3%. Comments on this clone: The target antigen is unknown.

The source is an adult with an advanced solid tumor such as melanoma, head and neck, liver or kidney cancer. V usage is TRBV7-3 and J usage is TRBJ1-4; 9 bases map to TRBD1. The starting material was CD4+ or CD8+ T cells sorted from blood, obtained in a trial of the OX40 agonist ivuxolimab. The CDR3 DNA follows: TGTGCCAGCAGCTTCGGGACAGGGAATGAAAAACTGTTTTTT. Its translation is CASSFGTGNEKLFF.